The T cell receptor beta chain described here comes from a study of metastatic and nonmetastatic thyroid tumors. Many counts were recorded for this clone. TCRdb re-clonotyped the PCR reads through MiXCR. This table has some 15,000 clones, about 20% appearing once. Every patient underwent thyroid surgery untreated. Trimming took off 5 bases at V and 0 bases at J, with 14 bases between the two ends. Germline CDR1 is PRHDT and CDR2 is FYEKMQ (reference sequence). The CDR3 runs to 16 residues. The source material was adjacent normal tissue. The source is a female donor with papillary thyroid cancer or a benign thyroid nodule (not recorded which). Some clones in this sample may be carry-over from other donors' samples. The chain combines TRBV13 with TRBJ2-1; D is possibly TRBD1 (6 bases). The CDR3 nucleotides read TGTGCCAGCAGCGACCCAGGGGAAGGCTCCTACAATGAGCAGTTCTTC. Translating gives CASSDPGEGSYNEQFF.